The TCR beta chain described here comes from a study of Ad26.COV2.S vaccination and SARS-CoV-2 variants. The study's findings and limits: The breadth of spike-specific CD8+ and CD4+ T cell responses after vaccination was reportedly substantial.

The repertoire was sequenced with immunoSEQ multiplex PCR; TCRdb's copy has only in-frame clones and lacks some. The sample holds around 350,000 clones, 92% seen once. In the case of this clone: Its antigen is as yet unknown.

The starting material was peripheral blood, obtained after recovery from COVID-19. The source of this sequence is a human donor who had recovered from COVID-19.

CDR3 sequence reads: CASSSGQGDTEAFF. CDR3 DNA sequence: TGCGCCAGCAGCTCGGGACAGGGAGACACTGAAGCTTTCTTT. The V call is TRBV5-1, the J call TRBJ1-1; 9 nucleotides align to TRBD1. The CDR3 contains 14 residues. The junction had 3 bases not matched to a gene; V was cut back by 3 bases and J by 3 bases. The germline CDR1 and CDR2 sequences are SGHRS and YFSETQ. The full variable domain, in which reference TRBV5-1 and TRBJ1-1 provide the parts outside the CDR3, is KAGVTQTPRYLIKTRGQQVTLSCSPISGHRSVSWYQQTPGQGLQFLFEYFSETQRNKGNFPGRFSGRQFSNSRSEMNVSTLELGDSALYLCASSSGQGDTEAFFGQGTRLTVV.